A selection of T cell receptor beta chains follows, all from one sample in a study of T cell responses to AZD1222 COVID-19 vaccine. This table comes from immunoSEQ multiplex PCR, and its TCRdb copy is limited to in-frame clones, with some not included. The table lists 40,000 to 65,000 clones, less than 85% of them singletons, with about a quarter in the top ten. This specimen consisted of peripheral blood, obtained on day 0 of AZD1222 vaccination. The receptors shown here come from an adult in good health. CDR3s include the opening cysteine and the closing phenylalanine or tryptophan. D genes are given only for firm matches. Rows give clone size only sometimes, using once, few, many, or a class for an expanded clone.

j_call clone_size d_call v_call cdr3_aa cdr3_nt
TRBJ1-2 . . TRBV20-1 CSANRAQGYTF TGCAGTGCGAATAGGGCCCAGGGCTACACCTTC
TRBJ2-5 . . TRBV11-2 CASSFSRAQETQYF TGTGCCAGCAGCTTCTCCCGGGCCCAAGAGACCCAGTACTTC
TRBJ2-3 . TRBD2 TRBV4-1 CASSQGSAGGLADTQYF TGCGCCAGCAGCCAAGGTTCGGCGGGAGGGCTGGCAGATACGCAGTATTTT
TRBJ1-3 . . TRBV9 CASIGTDGNTIYF TGTGCCAGCATCGGGACGGATGGAAACACCATATATTTT
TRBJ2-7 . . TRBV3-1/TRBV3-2 CASSQVRSSYEQYF TGTGCCAGCAGCCAAGTGCGGAGCTCCTACGAGCAGTACTTC
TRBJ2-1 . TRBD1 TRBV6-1 CASSEDRGNEQFF TGTGCCAGCAGTGAAGACAGGGGGAATGAGCAGTTCTTC
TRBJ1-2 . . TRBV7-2 CASSPGGGAVGYTF TGTGCCAGCAGTCCCGGGGGGGGCGCGGTTGGCTACACCTTC
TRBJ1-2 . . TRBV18 CASSQTRRENYGYTF TGTGCCAGCTCACAAACCAGGCGGGAGAACTATGGCTACACCTTC
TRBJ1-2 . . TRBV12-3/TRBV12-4 CASSPDSRGYTF TGTGCCAGCAGTCCGGACAGTCGTGGCTACACCTTC
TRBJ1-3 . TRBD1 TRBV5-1 CASSSRGGGNTIYF TGCGCCAGCAGCTCCAGGGGGGGTGGAAACACCATATATTTT
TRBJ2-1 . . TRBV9 CASSVENEQFF TGTGCCAGCAGCGTAGAAAATGAGCAGTTCTTC
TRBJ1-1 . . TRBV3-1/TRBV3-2 CASSQDLGTNTEAFF TGTGCCAGCAGCCAAGATCTTGGGACCAACACTGAAGCTTTCTTT
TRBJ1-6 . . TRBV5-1 CASSFQGGVDSPLHF TGCGCCAGCAGCTTTCAGGGAGGAGTCGATTCACCCCTCCACTTT
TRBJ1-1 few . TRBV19 CASSPLEGLVGTEAFF TGTGCCAGTAGCCCTCTAGAAGGTTTAGTTGGCACTGAAGCTTTCTTT
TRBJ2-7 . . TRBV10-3 CAIKRGTYEQYF TGTGCCATCAAGAGGGGGACCTACGAGCAGTACTTC
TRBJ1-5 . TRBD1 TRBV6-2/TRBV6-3 CASSAQGEGNQPQHF TGTGCCAGCAGTGCACAGGGGGAAGGCAATCAGCCCCAGCATTTT
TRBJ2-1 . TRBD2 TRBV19 CASSIRLAGNNEQFF TGTGCCAGTAGTATTCGGCTAGCGGGAAACAATGAGCAGTTCTTC
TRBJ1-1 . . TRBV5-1 CASSPRLNTEAFF TGCGCCAGCAGCCCCCGATTGAACACTGAAGCTTTCTTT